The entry below describes one T cell receptor beta chain. Under the authors' procedure: Amplification from reference gene primers served as the basis for estimated nucleated cell counts. Assay used: immunoSEQ multiplex PCR; TCRdb lists only in-frame clones, some missing. The V and J calls and clone size come from that table; D and trimming were worked out from the DNA. The sample has hundreds of thousands of clones, 75% to 90% seen once. The record originates from a study of blood T cell repertoires in COVID-19. Study in general: Acute and convalescent COVID-19 specimens originated in the United States, Italy and Spain.

This CDR3 spans 12 amino acids. The V end was cut by 0 bases, the J end by 13 bases, with 13 bases between. Per germline, CDR1 SGHDT and CDR2 YYEEEE. Recruitment covered 25 or so US areas and drew participants whose ages spanned roughly 18 to 90 years. Sequencing input: PBMCs or T cells enriched from blood (not recorded which). This receptor was obtained from a man aged 18 to 29 who had recovered from COVID-19. V and J are TRBV5-6 and TRBJ1-1; D perhaps matches TRBD1 (5 bases). CDR3 nucleotide sequence: TGTGCCAGCAGCTTGGAGGATGGAAGGGGTTTCTTT. As protein: CASSLEDGRGFF.